The T cell receptor beta chain described here comes from a study of cytomegalovirus exposure and HLA in healthy donors. Study-wide results and limits: Three chains tied to CMV proved CMV antigen-specific in vitro. In an earlier analysis, in roughly 600 donors, most V segments appeared productive either ~87% or ~30% of the time.

CDR1 and CDR2 (germline): SGHTA, FQGNSA. The V and J ends lost 1 base and 5 bases respectively, with 11 bases between them. The CDR3 is made up of 14 amino acids. As to this clone: Antigen: not known.

PCR involved 60 Vbeta and 13 Jbeta primers. Only in-frame clones appear in the TCRdb table, and some are missing; sequencing was by immunoSEQ multiplex PCR. The data show around 160,000 clones, about 78% seen once. The sequence derives from a male donor in good health and CMV-seronegative. Specimen: PBMCs. This chain joins TRBV7-2 and TRBJ1-2; D remains ambiguous. Here the CDR3 reads CASSLGRFGYGYTF. Here the CDR3 DNA reads TGTGCCAGCAGCTTAGGTCGGTTCGGGTATGGCTACACCTTC.